This T cell receptor beta chain emerged from a study of blood T cell repertoires in COVID-19 (dated by TCRdb to about 2020). Study-wide context: Samples covering the acute and convalescent phases of COVID-19 were provided by collaborators in the United States, Italy and Spain. The prospective study material was composed of cDNA or gDNA derived from T cells, B-cell-depleted T cells, or PBMCs. Nearly every sample came with metadata listing a de-identified subject ID, COVID-19 status, age in years and sex. Subjects who had been exposed to COVID-19, were actively infected with it, or had recovered from it provided the deeply sampled blood TCRbeta repertoires that made up the dataset. The repertoires were made available in a free public database intended to serve as a resource for research on the immune response to SARS-CoV-2. HLA class I and class II types, where available, came from metadata supplied by the sample provider rather than from assay-based typing. Samples came from the ongoing ImmuneRACE study (first 160 participants) plus 1,254 subjects from 6 global collaborators. General findings and caveats noted by the study authors: How much clinical and demographic metadata was included differed by source and by participant, and the metadata was provided uncurated.

The immunoSEQ Assay, a bias-controlled multiplex PCR, was used to amplify TCRbeta CDR3 regions from genomic DNA. Concerning the study's data processing: The number of nucleated cells in each sample was estimated by amplification of reference gene primers within the assay. To quantify the absolute abundance of each unique TCRbeta CDR3 rearrangement, sequence reads were collapsed and filtered. Productive Simpson clonality was computed per sample as the square root of Simpson's diversity index over productive rearrangements. The table comes from immuneACCESS by way of TCRdb, which keeps in-frame sequences with V and J called. Part of the clones is missing from these tables; in studies checked, under half for an unresolved V gene and the rest for unknown reasons. Clone size and the V and J calls come from that table; the DNA yielded D and trimming. This sample holds some 150,000 clones; 79% were observed only once. Jointly, the top ten make up over 8.5% of the sample.

As concerns this clone: Its antigen is not yet known. The sample holds no much larger clone one base away, and base qualities are not on file.

Trimming at the junction amounts to 3 bases on V and 7 bases on J, and the germline ends lie 13 bases apart. CDR1 and CDR2 (SGDLS, YYNGEE) derive from the germline V gene. There are 13 amino acids in the CDR3, from cysteine to phenylalanine inclusive. Left in the record is the CDR3 DNA by itself, 39 bases read in frame from the first base. The collaborating institutions used their own protocols to collect whole blood in K2EDTA tubes. For TCRbeta analysis, collaborator samples were shipped as frozen whole blood, as isolated PBMCs, or as DNA extracted from either sample type. The chain joins TRBV9 to TRBJ1-1; TRBD1 could be the D gene, as 6 bases match. The clonotype originates from a man aged 50-59 years with active or convalescent COVID-19. The sample comprised peripheral blood. The DNA is TGTGCCAGCAGCGACCTTGGACAGCTTGAAGCTTTCTTT. This translates into CASSDLGQLEAFF.